The 19 T cell receptor beta chains given below trace back to one sample, sequenced in a study of T-cell reconstitution after alpha-beta-depleted transplantation in children. TCRbeta library construction was performed incorporating unique molecular identifiers. TCRdb itself ran the PCR reads through MiXCR, one entry per CDR3 protein. Of about 610,000 distinct CDR3 sequences listed, approximately 10% are singletons. The sequencing used PBMCs from the stem cell graft donor, collected from the stem cell graft. The receptors were sampled from a human donor who donated a stem cell graft to a child with acute myeloid leukemia.

The V gene is TRBV30, the J gene TRBJ2-1, with 7 bases that match TRBD2. CDR1 is GTSNPN and CDR2 is SVGIG in the germline V gene (reference sequence). CDR3 size: 12 residues. Trimming cost V 8 bases and J 8 bases; bases outside gene matches: 9. The CDR3: CAGAGVLDEQFF. CDR3 DNA: TGTGCCGGCGCGGGAGTCCTAGATGAGCAGTTCTTC. Using reference TRBV30 and TRBJ2-1 for the parts outside the CDR3, the full variable domain is SQTIHQWPATLVQPVGSPLSLECTVEGTSNPNLYWYRQAAGRGLQLLFYSVGIGQISSEVPQNLSASRPQDRQFILSSKKLLLSDSGFYLCAGAGVLDEQFFGPGTRLTVL.

This clonotype was counted ten times or more. The chain has TRBV29-1 and TRBJ1-1; 9 positions agree with TRBD1. V trimming: 6 bases; J trimming: 1 base; junction bases outside the gene matches: 0. The CDR3 covers 12 residues. The germline gives CDR1 SQVTM, CDR2 ANQGSEA. CDR3 protein: CSVDRGNTEAFF. The DNA of the CDR3 is TGCAGCGTGGACAGGGGGAACACTGAAGCTTTCTTT.

The V and J genes are TRBV19 and TRBJ1-4, with TRBD1 as a possible D gene (6 bases). Trimming removed 5 bases from V and 6 bases from J, with 13 bases in between. The V gene's germline CDR1 is LNHDA and CDR2 SQIVND (reference sequence). This CDR3 has 14 amino acids. The CDR3 DNA reads TGTGCCAGTAGTTGGGGGACATCGGATGAAAAACTGTTTTTT. Translated, it gives CASSWGTSDEKLFF.

This sequence joins TRBV20-1 and TRBJ2-1; TRBD2 matches at 12 bases. The J segment lost 13 bases and the V segment lost 1 base, leaving 8 bases of the junction unmatched. This CDR3 is built from 14 residues. From germline, CDR1 is DFQATT and CDR2 SNEGSKA (reference sequence). The CDR3 reads CSARVPTSGSIQFF. CDR3 coding DNA: TGCAGTGCTAGAGTCCCGACTAGCGGGAGTATTCAGTTCTTC.

There are a few counts of this clonotype. This chain connects TRBV2 to TRBJ2-1, with D possibly called TRBD1 or TRBD2 (5 bases each). The germline gives CDR1 SNHLY, CDR2 FYNNEI. Trimming took off 4 bases at V and 7 bases at J, with 11 bases between the two ends. The CDR3 runs to 13 residues. The CDR3 nucleotides read TGTGCCAGCAGTGGATCGGGGCAAAATGAGCAGTTCTTC. It specifies CASSGSGQNEQFF.

This clonotype has a count of ten or more. The J gene is TRBJ2-1, the V gene TRBV25-1, with no clear D. The CDR3 has 17 residues. Germline CDR1 is MGHDK and CDR2 is SYGVNS. Trimming cost V 3 bases and J 1 base, with 16 bases left between them. CDR3 residues: CASSDQTRLVSYNEQFF. The DNA of the CDR3 is TGTGCCAGCAGTGACCAAACCCGACTTGTGTCCTACAATGAGCAGTTCTTC.

The V and J genes are TRBV30 and TRBJ2-2; 8 bases match TRBD1. Germline values: CDR1 GTSNPN, CDR2 SVGIG (reference sequence). This CDR3 is built from 14 residues. DNA of the CDR3: TGTGGGGGGACCCAGGGGGCCCTCACCGGGGAGCTGTTTTTT. It codes for CGGTQGALTGELFF. Combining the CDR3 with reference TRBV30 and TRBJ2-2 gives the whole variable domain SQTIHQWPATLVQPVGSPLSLECTVEGTSNPNLYWYRQAAGRGLQLLFYSVGIGQISSEVPQNLSASRPQDRQFILSSKKLLLSDSGFYLCGGTQGALTGELFFGEGSRLTVL.

The V call is TRBV28, the J call TRBJ2-5; D call uncertain. The V end was cut by 1 base, the J end by 5 bases, with 5 bases between. CDR3 length: 12 residues. Germline V gene data show CDR1 as MDHEN and CDR2 as SYDVKM. DNA for the CDR3: TGTGCCAGCAGTTTATTGTCGGAGACCCAGTACTTC. Its translation: CASSLLSETQYF.

This clonotype was detected a few times. V is TRBV29-1 and J is TRBJ2-7; D is ambiguous. Germline V gene data show CDR1 as SQVTM and CDR2 as ANQGSEA. The V end was cut by 7 bases, the J end by 4 bases, with 11 bases between. The CDR3 contains 11 residues. The CDR3 DNA reads as TGCAGCGCCTCCACAGTGTACGAGCAGTACTTC. Protein sequence: CSASTVYEQYF.

This clonotype was observed a handful of times. The chain is built from TRBV4-1 and TRBJ2-2; D remains ambiguous. The length of the CDR3 is 13 residues. The germline V and J ends were trimmed by 4 bases and 4 bases, with 7 bases remaining between them. Per germline, CDR1 MGHRA and CDR2 YSYEKL. CDR3 residues: CASSPLITGELFF. The CDR3 coding sequence is TGCGCCAGCAGCCCTTTGATCACCGGGGAGCTGTTTTTT.

Many counts were recorded for this clonotype. V usage is TRBV9 and J usage is TRBJ2-1; D call uncertain. V lost 0 bases and J lost 3, with 7 bases in between. The V gene's germline CDR1 is SGDLS and CDR2 YYNGEE. The CDR3 covers 14 residues. CDR3 residues: CASSVEKIYNEQFF. CDR3 DNA sequence: TGTGCCAGCAGCGTAGAGAAGATCTACAATGAGCAGTTCTTC.

The chain is built from TRBV5-1 and TRBJ1-3; D uncertain. Between the trimmed V and J ends, which lost 2 bases and 0 bases, there was a span of 9 bases. The CDR3 is made up of 15 amino acids. Germline-derived CDR1 and CDR2 are SGHRS and YFSETQ. In DNA, the CDR3 is TGCGCCAGCAGCTTCGGGATCAACTCTGGAAACACCATATATTTT. Protein product: CASSFGINSGNTIYF.

This clonotype was observed many times. The V and J genes are TRBV7-2 and TRBJ2-7, with unresolved D. The ends were cut back, 7 bases at V and 1 base at J, with 14 bases in the middle. The V gene's germline CDR1 is SGHTA and CDR2 FQGNSA. The CDR3 consists of 14 residues. The CDR3 sequence: CASNPVQGSYEQYF. The DNA for the CDR3 is TGTGCCAGCAACCCAGTTCAAGGGTCCTACGAGCAGTACTTC.

This clonotype has ten or more counts. The V gene is TRBV12-3 or TRBV12-4, the J gene TRBJ2-1; no clear D. The CDR3 runs 12 residues. Trimming stripped 3 bases from V and 13 bases from J, with 13 bases between. CDR3 in amino acids: CASSFQPTRQFF. DNA for the CDR3: TGTGCCAGCAGTTTTCAACCGACACGACAGTTCTTC.

This clonotype was detected many times. This sequence joins TRBV29-1 and TRBJ1-1; D is possibly TRBD1 (6 bases). V was clipped by 4 bases and J by 1 base, with 10 bases between them. The germline gives CDR1 SQVTM, CDR2 ANQGSEA. This CDR3 contains 13 residues. In nucleotides, the CDR3 is TGCAGCGTTGCCCAGGGACAGAACACTGAAGCTTTCTTT. It yields the protein CSVAQGQNTEAFF.

CDR3 in DNA: TGTGCCAGCAGTCTACAGGGGGCCTGGACTGAAGCTTTCTTT. This sequence encodes CASSLQGAWTEAFF. V is TRBV2 and J is TRBJ1-1; 9 bases are shared with TRBD1. V shed 5 bases, J shed 5 bases, and the junction held 6 bases outside the gene matches. This CDR3 region has 14 residues. CDR1 and CDR2 from the germline V gene are SNHLY and FYNNEI. The entire variable domain, with the rest obtained from reference TRBV2 and TRBJ1-1, is as follows: EPEVTQTPSHQVTQMGQEVILRCVPISNHLYFYWYRQILGQKVEFLVSFYNNEISEKSEIFDDQFSVERPDGSNFTLKIRSTKLEDSAMYFCASSLQGAWTEAFFGQGTRLTVV.

The genes are TRBV20-1 and TRBJ2-5; TRBD1 matches at 9 bases. The CDR3 has 13 amino acids. Per germline, CDR1 DFQATT and CDR2 SNEGSKA (reference sequence). After removal of 4 bases from V and 5 bases from J, the junction contained 5 bases not matched to a gene. The CDR3, as DNA: TGCAGTGCTACCGACAGGGGGTGGGAGACCCAGTACTTC. This gives the protein CSATDRGWETQYF.

This clonotype was detected only a few times. The V and J genes are TRBV20-1 and TRBJ2-2, with TRBD2 matching over 8 bases. J gave up 1 base and V 1 base, and 2 bases lay outside the gene matches. The CDR3 contains 15 residues. CDR1 and CDR2 from the germline V gene are DFQATT and SNEGSKA (reference sequence). The CDR3 loop is CSARVSGRNTGELFF. The CDR3 DNA follows: TGCAGTGCTAGAGTCAGCGGGAGGAACACCGGGGAGCTGTTTTTT.

This clonotype was seen only a few times. The CDR3 reads CASRPGGNEQYF. In nucleotides, the CDR3 is TGTGCCAGCAGGCCAGGGGGGAACGAGCAGTACTTC. The chain employs TRBV2 and TRBJ2-7; D may be TRBD1 (7 bases). Germline CDR1 and CDR2: SNHLY and FYNNEI. CDR3 length: 12 residues. Between the trimmed V and J ends, which lost 6 bases and 5 bases, there was a span of 11 bases.